Sequencing of this TCR beta chain was carried out in a study of blood T cell repertoires in COVID-19. Whole-study context: The analysed material was cDNA or gDNA that came from T cells, B-cell-depleted T cells, or PBMCs.

The CDR3 totals 12 residues. Germline V gives CDR1 MNHEY, CDR2 SVGAGI. V was pared by 8 bases and J by 4 bases, with 8 bases between. Here immunoSEQ multiplex PCR was the method, and the copy in TCRdb shows in-frame clones only, minus some. The sample records some 100,000 clones, approximately 88% being singletons. V usage is TRBV6-5 and J usage is TRBJ2-2, with D possibly TRBD1 on 5 matching bases. The TCR originated in a woman in her seventies with acute or convalescent COVID-19. Sequences were obtained from peripheral blood. This CDR3 reads CASRQSTGELFF. CDR3 coding DNA: TGTGCCAGCCGACAGAGCACCGGGGAGCTGTTTTTT.